This TCR beta chain was captured in a study of shared clonotypes between healthy human individuals. Some clones are missing from TCRdb's copy, which holds only in-frame ones; the method was immunoSEQ multiplex PCR. The sample includes over 800,000 clones, around 93% of them seen just once. A word on this clone: At one of its ends the junction is not consistent with the germline gene, which may arise from a read error.

Naive CD8 cells lacked CD45RO, underwent positive selection for CCR7 and left out terminally differentiated effector memory CD45RA+ cells. The germline CDR1 and CDR2 sequences are MNHEY and SVGAGI. This CDR3 contains 14 residues. The clonotype was recovered from a man younger than 45 in good health. The chain employs TRBV6-5 and TRBJ2-7; 8 bases agree with TRBD1. What was sequenced was naive CD8+ T cells sorted from blood. This CDR3 is CASKTGGPSDEQYF. The CDR3 coding sequence is TGTGCCAGCAAAACAGGGGGTCCCTCCGACGAGCAGTACTTC.